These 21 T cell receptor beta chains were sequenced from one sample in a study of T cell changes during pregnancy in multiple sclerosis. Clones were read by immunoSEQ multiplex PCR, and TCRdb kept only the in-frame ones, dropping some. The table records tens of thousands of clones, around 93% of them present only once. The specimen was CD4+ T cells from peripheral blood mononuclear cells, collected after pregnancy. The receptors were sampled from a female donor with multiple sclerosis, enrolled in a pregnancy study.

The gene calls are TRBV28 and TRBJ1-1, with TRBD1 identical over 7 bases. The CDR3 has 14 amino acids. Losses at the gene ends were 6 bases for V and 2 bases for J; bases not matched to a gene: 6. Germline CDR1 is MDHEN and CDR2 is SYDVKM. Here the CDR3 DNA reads TGTGCCAGCAGCAAGAGGGGGCTTAACACTGAAGCTTTCTTT. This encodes CASSKRGLNTEAFF.

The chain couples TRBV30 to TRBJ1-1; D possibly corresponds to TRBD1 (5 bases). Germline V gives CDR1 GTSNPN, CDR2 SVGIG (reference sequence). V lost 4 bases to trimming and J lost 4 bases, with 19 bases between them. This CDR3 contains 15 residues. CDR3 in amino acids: CAWIDKGPKGTEAFF. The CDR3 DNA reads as TGTGCCTGGATAGATAAGGGGCCCAAGGGCACTGAAGCTTTCTTT.

The CDR3 DNA sequence: TGTGCCAGCAGCCCGATGAAGGGGCAAGGCTCTGGGGCCAACGTCCTGACTTTC. Its protein product is CASSPMKGQGSGANVLTF. The chain uses TRBV14 and TRBJ2-6; perhaps TRBD1 as D (5 bases). V was trimmed by 4 bases and J by 0 bases, leaving 16 bases between them. Germline V gene sequence: CDR1 SGHDN, CDR2 FVKESK. The CDR3 covers 18 residues.

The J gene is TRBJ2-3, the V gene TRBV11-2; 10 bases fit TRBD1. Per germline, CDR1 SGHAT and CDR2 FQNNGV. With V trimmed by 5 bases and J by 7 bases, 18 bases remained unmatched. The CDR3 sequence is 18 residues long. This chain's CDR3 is CASSPRQTGTGATNTQYF. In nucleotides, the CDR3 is TGTGCCAGCAGCCCCCGTCAAACCGGGACAGGGGCTACGAATACGCAGTATTTT. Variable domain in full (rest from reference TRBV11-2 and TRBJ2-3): EAGVAQSPRYKIIEKRQSVAFWCNPISGHATLYWYQQILGQGPKLLIQFQNNGVVDDSQLPKDRFSAERLKGVDSTLKIQPAKLEDSAVYLCASSPRQTGTGATNTQYFGPGTRLTVL.

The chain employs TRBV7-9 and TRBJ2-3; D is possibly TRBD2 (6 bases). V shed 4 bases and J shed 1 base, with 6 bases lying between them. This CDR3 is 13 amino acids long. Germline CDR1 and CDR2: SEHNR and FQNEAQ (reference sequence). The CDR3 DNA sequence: TGTGCCAGCAGCTCTAGCGGCACAGATACGCAGTATTTT. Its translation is CASSSSGTDTQYF.

CDR3 coding DNA: TGTGCCAGCTCACCAGGGTCCGACGCTAGCGCTGAGCAGTTCTTC. It yields the protein CASSPGSDASAEQFF. The rearrangement joins TRBV18 to TRBJ2-1; D may be TRBD2 (6 bases). V was shortened by 2 bases and J by 9 bases, with 17 bases between the two germline ends. CDR3 length: 15 residues. The germline CDR1 and CDR2 sequences are KGHSH and LQKENI. Full variable domain (rest looked up from reference TRBV18 and TRBJ2-1): NAGVMQNPRHLVRRRGQEARLRCSPMKGHSHVYWYRQLPEEGLKFMVYLQKENIIDESGMPKERFSAEFPKEGPSILRIQQVVRGDSAAYFCASSPGSDASAEQFFGPGTRLTVL.

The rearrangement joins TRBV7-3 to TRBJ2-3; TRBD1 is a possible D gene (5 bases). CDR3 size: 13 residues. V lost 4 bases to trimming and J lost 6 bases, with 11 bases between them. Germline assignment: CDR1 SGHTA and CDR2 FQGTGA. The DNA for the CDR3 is TGTGCCAGCAGCTCAGGGTATAGGGATACGCAGTATTTT. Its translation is CASSSGYRDTQYF.

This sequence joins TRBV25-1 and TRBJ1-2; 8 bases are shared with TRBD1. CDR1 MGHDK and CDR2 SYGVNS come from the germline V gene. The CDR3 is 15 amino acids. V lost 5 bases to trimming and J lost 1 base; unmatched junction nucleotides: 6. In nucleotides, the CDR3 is TGTGCCAGCAGTCAGTTACAGGGGGTTAACTATGGCTACACCTTC. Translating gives CASSQLQGVNYGYTF.

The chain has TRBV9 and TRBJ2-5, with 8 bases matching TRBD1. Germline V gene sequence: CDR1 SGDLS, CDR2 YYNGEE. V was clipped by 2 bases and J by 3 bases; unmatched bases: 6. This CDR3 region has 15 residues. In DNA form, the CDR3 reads TGTGCCAGCAGCGTGCGGGACAGGTTAAAAGAGACCCAGTACTTC. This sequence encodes CASSVRDRLKETQYF.

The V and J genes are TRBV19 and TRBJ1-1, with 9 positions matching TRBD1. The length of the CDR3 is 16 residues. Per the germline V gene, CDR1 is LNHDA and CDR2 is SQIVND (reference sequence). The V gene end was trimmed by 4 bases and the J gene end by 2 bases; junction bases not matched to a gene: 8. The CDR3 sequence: CASSRGQGGLNTEAFF. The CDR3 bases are TGTGCCAGTAGTAGGGGACAGGGTGGACTAAACACTGAAGCTTTCTTT.

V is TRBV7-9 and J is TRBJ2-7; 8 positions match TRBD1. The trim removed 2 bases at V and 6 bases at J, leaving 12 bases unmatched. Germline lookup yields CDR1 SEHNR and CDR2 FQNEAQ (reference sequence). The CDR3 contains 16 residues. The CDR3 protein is CASSLRPGQGRIEQYF. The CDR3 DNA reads TGTGCCAGCAGCTTACGCCCCGGACAGGGAAGAATCGAGCAGTACTTC.

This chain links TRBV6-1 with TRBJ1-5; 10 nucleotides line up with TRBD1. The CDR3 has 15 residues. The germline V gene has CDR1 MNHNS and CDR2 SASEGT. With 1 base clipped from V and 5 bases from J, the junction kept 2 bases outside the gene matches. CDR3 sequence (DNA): TGTGCCAGCAGTGAAGGGGACAGGGGATATCAGCCCCAGCATTTT. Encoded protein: CASSEGDRGYQPQHF.

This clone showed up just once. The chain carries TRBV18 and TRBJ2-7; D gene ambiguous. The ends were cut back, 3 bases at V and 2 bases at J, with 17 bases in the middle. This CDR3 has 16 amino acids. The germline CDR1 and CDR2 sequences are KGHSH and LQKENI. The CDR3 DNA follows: TGTGCCAGCTCACCCCGAGCGCCCTCGGTGACCTACGAGCAGTACTTC. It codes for CASSPRAPSVTYEQYF.

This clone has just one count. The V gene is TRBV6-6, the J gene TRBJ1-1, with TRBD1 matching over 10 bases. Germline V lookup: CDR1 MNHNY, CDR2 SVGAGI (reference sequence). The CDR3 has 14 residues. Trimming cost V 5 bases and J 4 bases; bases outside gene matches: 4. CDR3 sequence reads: CASSGQGGGTEAFF. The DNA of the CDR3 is TGTGCCAGCAGTGGACAGGGGGGAGGCACTGAAGCTTTCTTT.

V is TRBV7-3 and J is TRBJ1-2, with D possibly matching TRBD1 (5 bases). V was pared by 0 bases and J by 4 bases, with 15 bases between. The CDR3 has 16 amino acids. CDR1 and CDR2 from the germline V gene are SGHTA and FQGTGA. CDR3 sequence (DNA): TGTGCCAGCAGCTTAACTGCGGGGGGGACGGCCTATGGCTACACCTTC. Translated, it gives CASSLTAGGTAYGYTF.

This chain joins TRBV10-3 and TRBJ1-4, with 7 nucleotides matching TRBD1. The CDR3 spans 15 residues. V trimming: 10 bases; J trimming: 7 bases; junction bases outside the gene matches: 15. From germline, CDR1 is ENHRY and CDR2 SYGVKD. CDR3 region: CATLRQGGLGEKLFF. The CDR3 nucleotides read TGTGCCACCCTAAGACAGGGTGGCTTGGGTGAAAAACTGTTTTTT.

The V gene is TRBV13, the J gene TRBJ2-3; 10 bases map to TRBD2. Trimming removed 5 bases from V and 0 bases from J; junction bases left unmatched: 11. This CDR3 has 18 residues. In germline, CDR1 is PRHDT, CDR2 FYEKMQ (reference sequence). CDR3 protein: CASSPPGLATHSTDTQYF. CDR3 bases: TGTGCCAGCAGCCCCCCGGGACTAGCGACTCATAGCACAGATACGCAGTATTTT.

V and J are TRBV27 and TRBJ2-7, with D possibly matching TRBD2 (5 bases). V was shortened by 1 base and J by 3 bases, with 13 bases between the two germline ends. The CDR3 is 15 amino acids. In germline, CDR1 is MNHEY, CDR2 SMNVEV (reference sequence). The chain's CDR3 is CASSLWAGPDYEQYF. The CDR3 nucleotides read TGTGCCAGCAGTTTATGGGCGGGCCCGGACTACGAGCAGTACTTC.

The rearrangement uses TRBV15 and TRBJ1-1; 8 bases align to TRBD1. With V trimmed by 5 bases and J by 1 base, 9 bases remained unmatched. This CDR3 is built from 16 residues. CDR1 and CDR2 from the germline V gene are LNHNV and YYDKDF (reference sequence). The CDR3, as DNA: TGTGCCACCAGCCGAAGGGCAGGGACAGGGAACACTGAAGCTTTCTTT. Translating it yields CATSRRAGTGNTEAFF.

The CDR3 loop is CASSPQPPRGSSYNEQFF. CDR3 nucleotide sequence: TGTGCCAGCAGCCCCCAGCCCCCACGGGGGAGCTCCTACAATGAGCAGTTCTTC. This chain joins TRBV9 and TRBJ2-1; D is possibly TRBD2 (6 bases). CDR1 SGDLS and CDR2 YYNGEE come from the germline V gene. The ends were cut back, 4 bases at V and 0 bases at J, with 20 bases in the middle. The CDR3 extends over 18 amino acids.

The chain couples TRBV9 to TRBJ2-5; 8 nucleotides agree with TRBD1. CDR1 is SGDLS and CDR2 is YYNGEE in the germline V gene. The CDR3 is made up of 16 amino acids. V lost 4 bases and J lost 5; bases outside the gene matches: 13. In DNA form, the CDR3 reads TGTGCCAGCAGCCCTACGGGGGCAGGGGGCTTGGAGACCCAGTACTTC. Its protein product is CASSPTGAGGLETQYF.